The entry below gives a single T cell receptor beta chain sequence along with its context. This clone was observed a few times. This clone's antigen is unknown. Nothing much larger sits one base from this clone, and base qualities are not available. The CDR3 sequence holds 13 residues, the cysteine and phenylalanine included. This entry keeps only the CDR3 DNA: 39 bases, framed from base 1. From the germline V gene, CDR1 is SGHTA and CDR2 is FQGNSA. V is cut back by 5 bases and J by 6 bases, with 2 bases in the junction unmatched. These data are taken from a study of OX40 agonist ivuxolimab in advanced cancers. At the level of the whole study: Ivuxolimab was a fully human IgG2 agonistic monoclonal antibody targeting the costimulatory receptor OX40 (CD134). Intravenous ivuxolimab was administered to patients every 2 weeks at six dose levels: 0.01, 0.1, 0.3, 1.5, 3 and 10 mg/kg. Of the 50 to 55 patients in dose escalation, some 20 had hepatocellular carcinoma, around 15 had melanoma, 9 had renal cell carcinoma and 9 had head and neck cancer. The dose-escalation cohort was roughly 87% male with a mean age of about 54 years, ranging from roughly 23 to 85. Prior anti-PD-1, anti-PD-L1 or anti-CTLA-4 therapy was permitted, and checkpoint inhibitors had been received by around 39% of dose-escalation patients. Partial responses occurred in three dose-escalation patients, of whom one had hepatocellular carcinoma and two had cutaneous melanoma. The purpose of peripheral TCRbeta sequencing was to test whether ivuxolimab changed TCR sequence diversity and led to clonal T-cell expansion. The monotherapy dose-escalation portion (N = 52 patients) of the phase I ivuxolimab trial is reported in the paper. What the research found in general, with its limitations: Low levels of normalized T-cell clonal expansion were also seen in some patients who did not respond. After ivuxolimab, expanded clones were on average more numerous among CD8+ T cells than among CD4+ T cells. Clonal expansion of both CD4+ and CD8+ blood T cells was observed from baseline to week 6 at doses 0.1 to 3.0 mg/kg. In partial responders in the 0.1-3.0 mg/kg groups, normalized peripheral clonal expansion was found to be among the lowest, especially among CD8+ T cells. Which antigens the clonally expanded peripheral T cells were specific for was not determined.

Genomic DNA was extracted from sorted cells for sequencing of the TCRbeta CDR3 region. The immunoSEQ Assay was used to sequence the TCRbeta CDR3 regions. As stored in TCRdb, this immuneACCESS dataset retains in-frame rearrangements with V and J assigned. A fraction of the clones does not appear; measured against another copy, unresolved V genes explain less than half of the discrepancy, and the remainder lacks a known reason. In all, the sample holds 69,000 or so clones, and 82% of those were seen once. The ten largest make up 5% of the sample. Patients with autoimmune disease history or receiving systemic immunosuppression were excluded from the trial. Peripheral blood for TCR sequencing was drawn from every dose cohort at baseline, at cycle 4 day 1 and at cycle 7 day 1. Samples came from an open-label, multicenter, first-in-human phase I dose-escalation trial of ivuxolimab. Adults with locally advanced or metastatic melanoma, renal cell, hepatocellular, or head and neck squamous cell carcinoma were enrolled in the trial. Before TCR sequencing, CD4+ and CD8+ T cells were separately sorted from peripheral blood.

The sample here was CD4+ or CD8+ T cells sorted from blood, taken in a trial of the OX40 agonist ivuxolimab. The receptor was isolated from an adult with an advanced solid tumor such as melanoma, head and neck, liver or kidney cancer. Recombination linked TRBV7-2 to TRBJ2-7, with TRBD2 identical over 12 junction bases. The CDR3 loop reads CASSPLAGGEQYF. The DNA sequence is given as TGTGCCAGCAGCCCACTAGCGGGGGGCGAGCAGTACTTC. The full variable domain, with segments outside the CDR3 supplied by the reference TRBV7-2 and TRBJ2-7 proteins, appears as GAGVSQSPSNKVTEKGKDVELRCDPISGHTALYWYRQSLGQGLEFLIYFQGNSAPDKSGLPSDRFSAERTGGSVSTLTIQRTQQEDSAVYLCASSPLAGGEQYFGPGTRLTVT.